Below, 27 T cell receptor beta chains from the same sample are listed, as sequenced in a study of control samples from healthy donors and cancer patients. Method: immunoSEQ multiplex PCR; TCRdb's copy keeps in-frame clones and lacks some. The repertoire holds around 150,000 clones, with around 94% as singletons. Source material: PBMCs. The receptors shown here come from a man aged 60 to 75 with colorectal cancer.

This clone was counted once. The rearrangement uses TRBV5-1 and TRBJ2-3, with D perhaps matching TRBD2 (5 bases). Germline CDR1 is SGHRS and CDR2 is YFSETQ. V lost 3 bases, J lost 1 base, and 12 bases lay in between. The CDR3 is made up of 15 amino acids. Written as DNA, the CDR3 is TGCGCCAGCAGCTCGGGGTCGTTGGGCACAGATACGCAGTATTTT. This sequence encodes CASSSGSLGTDTQYF.

CDR3 protein: CASSIQGSNTEAFF. CDR3 nucleotides: TGTGCCAGTAGTATCCAGGGATCGAACACTGAAGCTTTCTTT. This rearrangement joins TRBV19 to TRBJ1-1, with D possibly matching TRBD1 (5 bases). V was trimmed by 3 bases and J by 1 base, leaving 9 bases between them. CDR1 is LNHDA, CDR2 SQIVND, per germline (reference sequence). This CDR3 contains 14 residues.

This chain uses TRBV29-1 with TRBJ2-7; D ambiguous. The CDR3 spans 14 residues. The germline gives CDR1 SQVTM, CDR2 ANQGSEA. The germline V and J ends were trimmed by 5 bases and 5 bases, with 19 bases remaining between them. The CDR3 reads CSVLGSGLDDEQYF. CDR3 nucleotides: TGCAGCGTTCTTGGGTCTGGGCTTGACGACGAGCAGTACTTC.

This chain links TRBV9 with TRBJ2-3; D not certain. The length of the CDR3 is 14 residues. The germline CDR1 and CDR2 sequences are SGDLS and YYNGEE. Trimming left V 0 bases short and J 1 base short, with 6 bases between. CDR3 bases: TGTGCCAGCAGCGTAGATCCGGGCACAGATACGCAGTATTTT. Protein: CASSVDPGTDTQYF.

V gene TRBV7-2 combines with J gene TRBJ2-1; no clear D gene. Trimming shortened V by 1 base and J by 6 bases, and 4 bases separated the two germline ends. CDR3 size: 12 residues. Germline V gene lookup returns CDR1 SGHTA and CDR2 FQGNSA. The CDR3 sequence: CASSLVPNEQFF. In DNA, the CDR3 is TGTGCCAGCAGCTTAGTCCCCAATGAGCAGTTCTTC.

The J gene is TRBJ1-1, the V gene TRBV6-5; 7 bases agree with TRBD1. Germline V gene data show CDR1 as MNHEY and CDR2 as SVGAGI. The ends lost 0 bases at V and 1 base at J; junction bases unmatched: 2. The CDR3 extends over 15 amino acids. The DNA of the CDR3 is TGTGCCAGCAGTTACTCAAGACAGGGGAACACTGAAGCTTTCTTT. Its translation is CASSYSRQGNTEAFF.

The chain joins TRBV20-1 to TRBJ2-7, with D perhaps given as TRBD1 or TRBD2 (6 bases each). Germline V gene lookup returns CDR1 DFQATT and CDR2 SNEGSKA (reference sequence). The V gene lost 3 bases and the J gene lost 3 bases, with 15 bases spanning the gap. This CDR3 has 14 amino acids. The chain's CDR3 is CSASWGPGLYEQYF. The CDR3 nucleotides are TGCAGTGCTAGTTGGGGGCCGGGACTCTACGAGCAGTACTTC.

V gene TRBV4-2 combines with J gene TRBJ2-6; 7 bases match TRBD2. The CDR3 contains 16 residues. Germline V gene data show CDR1 as LGHNA and CDR2 as YNFKEQ. Trimming took 1 base from V and 0 from J; bases not matched to a gene: 0. The CDR3 reads CASSQGTSSGANVLTF. The CDR3 DNA follows: TGTGCCAGCAGCCAAGGGACTAGCTCTGGGGCCAACGTCCTGACTTTC.

The chain recombines TRBV18 with TRBJ1-1, with D possibly TRBD1 on 6 matching bases. The CDR3 length is 13 residues. Germline V CDR1 and CDR2: KGHSH, LQKENI. The V and J ends lost 5 bases and 4 bases respectively, with 11 bases between them. CDR3 in DNA: TGTGCCAGCTCAGCTACAGGGACCACTGAAGCTTTCTTT. This translates into CASSATGTTEAFF.

The CDR3 nucleotides are TGTGCCAGCAGCCCCCACGGACAGTCAACTAATGAAAAACTGTTTTTT. It translates to CASSPHGQSTNEKLFF. This chain joins TRBV7-9 and TRBJ1-4, with D possibly being TRBD1 (6 bases). Per the germline V gene, CDR1 is SEHNR and CDR2 is FQNEAQ (reference sequence). CDR3 length equals 16 residues. Trimming stripped 5 bases from V and 0 bases from J, with 13 bases between.

The chain joins TRBV6-5 to TRBJ2-5; D possibly uses TRBD1 or TRBD2 (5 bases each). The ends were cut back, 8 bases at V and 1 base at J, with 8 bases in the middle. The CDR3 is 12 residues long. CDR1 is MNHEY and CDR2 is SVGAGI in the germline V gene. This chain's CDR3 is CASLGAQETQYF. The CDR3 nucleotides read TGTGCCAGCCTCGGGGCCCAAGAGACCCAGTACTTC.

This chain connects TRBV6-5 to TRBJ2-3; TRBD1 matches 9 bases. After removal of 4 bases from V and 4 bases from J, the junction contained 9 bases not matched to a gene. Germline loops: CDR1 MNHEY, CDR2 SVGAGI. The CDR3 contains 16 residues. CDR3: CASSFRWTGAADTQYF. The CDR3 nucleotides read TGTGCCAGCAGTTTCCGTTGGACAGGGGCAGCAGATACGCAGTATTTT.

The V gene is TRBV12-3 or TRBV12-4, the J gene TRBJ1-5; 7 bases agree with TRBD1. V was clipped by 6 bases and J by 6 bases; unmatched bases: 5. The CDR3 covers 13 residues. The chain's CDR3 is CASRGGQLQPQHF. In DNA form, the CDR3 reads TGTGCCAGCAGGGGGGGACAGCTTCAGCCCCAGCATTTT.

The V and J genes are TRBV4-1 and TRBJ2-4; 15 nucleotides align to TRBD2. The germline V gene encodes CDR1 MGHRA and CDR2 YSYEKL. The CDR3 sequence is 17 residues long. Trimming cost V 5 bases and J 5 bases; bases outside gene matches: 7. DNA of the CDR3: TGCGCCAGCAGCTACGGACTAGCGGGGGGGCCGGAAAACATTCAGTACTTC. This gives the protein CASSYGLAGGPENIQYF.

V is TRBV5-8 and J is TRBJ2-3; 7 bases match TRBD1. Germline lookup yields CDR1 SGHTS and CDR2 YDEGEE. The CDR3 has 16 residues. Trimming removed 5 bases from V and 2 bases from J; junction bases left unmatched: 11. The CDR3 spells CASRLGTAFFTDTQYF. The DNA of the CDR3 is TGTGCCAGCAGACTCGGGACAGCGTTTTTCACAGATACGCAGTATTTT.

This rearrangement joins TRBV2 to TRBJ2-3, with 11 bases identical to TRBD2. Germline assignment: CDR1 SNHLY and CDR2 FYNNEI. The V segment lost 7 bases and the J segment 2 bases; nucleotides outside the gene matches: 5. This CDR3 is built from 15 residues. The CDR3 protein is CASTGTSGFTDTQYF. Written as DNA, the CDR3 is TGTGCCAGCACCGGGACTAGCGGTTTCACAGATACGCAGTATTTT.

The chain is built from TRBV18 and TRBJ1-3; 8 bases map to TRBD1. This CDR3 has 16 amino acids. J was trimmed by 0 bases and V by 2 bases; bases with no gene match: 3. Germline CDR1 and CDR2: KGHSH and LQKENI. The CDR3 protein is CASSPNRGDSGNTIYF. CDR3 nucleotide sequence: TGTGCCAGCTCACCAAACAGGGGGGACTCTGGAAACACCATATATTTT.

Notes on this clone: This specimen includes other DNA sequences encoding the same CDR3. The V gene is TRBV19, the J gene TRBJ2-7; 7 bases line up with TRBD1. The CDR3 length is 13 residues. Germline lookup yields CDR1 LNHDA and CDR2 SQIVND (reference sequence). V was clipped by 5 bases and J by 2 bases; unmatched bases: 3. The CDR3 DNA is TGTGCCAGTAGTCCGGGACAGACCTACGAGCAGTACTTC. Its protein product is CASSPGQTYEQYF.

The rearrangement joins TRBV27 to TRBJ2-1; TRBD2 is a possible D gene (5 bases). The CDR3 contains 13 residues. Germline V gene sequence: CDR1 MNHEY, CDR2 SMNVEV (reference sequence). Trimming took 3 bases from V and 5 from J, leaving 8 bases between them. DNA of the CDR3: TGTGCCAGCAGTTTTTGGGAGCACAATGAGCAGTTCTTC. Encoded protein: CASSFWEHNEQFF.

The chain employs TRBV23-1 and TRBJ2-5; 7 bases agree with TRBD1. TRBV23-1 is filed as an ORF, its function uncertain. The CDR3 runs 15 residues. V gave up 0 bases and J gave up 1 base; unmatched junction bases: 2. The CDR3 bases are TGCGCCAGCAGTCAATCACGGGACAGCCAAGAGACCCAGTACTTC. It translates to CASSQSRDSQETQYF.

The chain employs TRBV30 and TRBJ2-2; D possibly uses TRBD1 or TRBD2 (5 bases each). Trimming took 3 bases from V and 4 from J, leaving 9 bases between them. Germline-derived CDR1 and CDR2 are GTSNPN and SVGIG (reference sequence). This CDR3 has 13 amino acids. CDR3 sequence: CAWRGVATGELFF. The CDR3 DNA sequence: TGTGCCTGGAGGGGGGTAGCCACCGGGGAGCTGTTTTTT.

This chain's CDR3 is CASSGAYEQYF. The DNA of the CDR3 is TGTGCCAGCAGCGGCGCCTACGAGCAGTACTTC. V usage is TRBV9 and J usage is TRBJ2-7; D not resolved. The length of the CDR3 is 11 residues. The V and J ends lost 3 bases and 2 bases respectively, with 3 bases between them. Germline V gives CDR1 SGDLS, CDR2 YYNGEE. The full variable domain, its missing parts supplied by reference TRBV9 and TRBJ2-7, is DSGVTQTPKHLITATGQRVTLRCSPRSGDLSVYWYQQSLDQGLQFLIQYYNGEERAKGNILERFSAQQFPDLHSELNLSSLELGDSALYFCASSGAYEQYFGPGTRLTVT.

This clone was counted once. This chain's CDR3 is CAISGQSSGANVLTF. CDR3 DNA sequence: TGTGCCATCAGTGGGCAGAGCTCTGGGGCCAACGTCCTGACTTTC. V usage is TRBV10-3 and J usage is TRBJ2-6; no firm D call. CDR3 length: 15 residues. The V gene lost 4 bases and the J gene lost 0 bases, with 7 bases spanning the gap. CDR1 ENHRY and CDR2 SYGVKD come from the germline V gene.

A single count supports this clone. V gene TRBV4-3 combines with J gene TRBJ1-5, with 7 bases that match TRBD1. With 0 bases clipped from V and 6 bases from J, the junction kept 11 bases outside the gene matches. The germline V gene has CDR1 LGHNA and CDR2 YSLEER. The CDR3 totals 17 residues. The CDR3 region has the DNA TGCGCCAGCAGCCAAGACCCGGACAGGACCTCGGGTCAGCCCCAGCATTTT. Amino acids: CASSQDPDRTSGQPQHF.

The chain couples TRBV6-1 to TRBJ2-2; D unresolved. The V gene's germline CDR1 is MNHNS and CDR2 SASEGT. The CDR3 covers 15 residues. V was clipped by 3 bases and J by 2 bases, with 10 bases between them. DNA of the CDR3: TGTGCCAGCAGTGATTTGGGCAGAAACACCGGGGAGCTGTTTTTT. Translating gives CASSDLGRNTGELFF.

The J gene is TRBJ2-2, the V gene TRBV5-6; no reliable D call. Germline loops: CDR1 SGHDT, CDR2 YYEEEE. This CDR3 is 11 amino acids long. The V gene lost 4 bases and the J gene lost 8 bases, with 6 bases spanning the gap. The CDR3, as DNA: TGTGCCAGCAGCCTCGCAGGGGAGCTGTTTTTT. This translates into CASSLAGELFF.

V usage is TRBV12-3 or TRBV12-4 and J usage is TRBJ2-3; D is unresolved. Trimming took 2 bases from V and 6 from J, leaving 9 bases between them. The CDR3 spans 13 residues. The DNA for the CDR3 is TGTGCCAGCAGTTTATTAGGGCGGGATACGCAGTATTTT. Its protein is CASSLLGRDTQYF.